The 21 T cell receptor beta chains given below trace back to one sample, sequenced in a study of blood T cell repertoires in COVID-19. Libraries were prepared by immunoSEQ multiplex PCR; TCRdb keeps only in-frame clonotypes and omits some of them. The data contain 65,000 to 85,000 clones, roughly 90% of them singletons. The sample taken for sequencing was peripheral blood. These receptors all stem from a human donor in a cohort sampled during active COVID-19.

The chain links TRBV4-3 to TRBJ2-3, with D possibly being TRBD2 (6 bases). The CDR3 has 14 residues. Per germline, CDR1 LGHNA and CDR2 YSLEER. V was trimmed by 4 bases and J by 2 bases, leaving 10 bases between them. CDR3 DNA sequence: TGCGCCAGCAGCCCCCGGACTAACACAGATACGCAGTATTTT. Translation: CASSPRTNTDTQYF.

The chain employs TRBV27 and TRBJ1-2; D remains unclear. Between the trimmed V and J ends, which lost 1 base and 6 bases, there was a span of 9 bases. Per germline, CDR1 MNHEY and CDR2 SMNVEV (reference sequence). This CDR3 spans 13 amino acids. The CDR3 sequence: CASSLWVGDGYTF. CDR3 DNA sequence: TGTGCCAGCAGTTTATGGGTGGGAGATGGCTACACCTTC.

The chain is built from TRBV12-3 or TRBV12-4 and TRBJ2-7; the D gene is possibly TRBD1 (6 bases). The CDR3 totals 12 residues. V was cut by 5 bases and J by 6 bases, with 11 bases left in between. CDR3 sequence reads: CASSTGHVEQYF. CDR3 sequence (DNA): TGTGCCAGCAGTACGGGACACGTCGAGCAGTACTTC.

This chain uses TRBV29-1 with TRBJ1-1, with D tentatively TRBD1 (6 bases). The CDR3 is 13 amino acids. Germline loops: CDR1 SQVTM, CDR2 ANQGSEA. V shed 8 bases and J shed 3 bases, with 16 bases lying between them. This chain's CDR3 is CSFAYRDDTEAFF. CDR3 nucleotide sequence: TGCAGCTTCGCTTACAGGGACGACACTGAAGCTTTCTTT.

The CDR3 sequence is CASSAKAGETESTDTQYF. The CDR3 DNA reads TGTGCCAGCAGCGCCAAAGCGGGTGAGACCGAGAGCACAGATACGCAGTATTTT. This chain joins TRBV7-9 and TRBJ2-3; possibly TRBD2 for D (6 bases). The germline V gene has CDR1 SEHNR and CDR2 FQNEAQ (reference sequence). The CDR3 is made up of 18 amino acids. Trimming left V 5 bases short and J 0 bases short, with 21 bases between. Full variable domain (remainder filled in from reference TRBV7-9 and TRBJ2-3): DTGVSQNPRHKITKRGQNVTFRCDPISEHNRLYWYRQTLGQGPEFLTYFQNEAQLEKSRLLSDRFSAERPKGSFSTLEIQRTEQGDSAMYLCASSAKAGETESTDTQYFGPGTRLTVL.

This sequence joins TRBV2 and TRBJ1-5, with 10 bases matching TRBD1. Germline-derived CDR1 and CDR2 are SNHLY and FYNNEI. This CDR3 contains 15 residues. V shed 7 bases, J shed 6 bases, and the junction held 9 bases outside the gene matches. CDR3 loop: CASTSDRGVIQPQHF. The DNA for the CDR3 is TGTGCCAGCACCTCGGACAGGGGGGTGATTCAGCCCCAGCATTTT.

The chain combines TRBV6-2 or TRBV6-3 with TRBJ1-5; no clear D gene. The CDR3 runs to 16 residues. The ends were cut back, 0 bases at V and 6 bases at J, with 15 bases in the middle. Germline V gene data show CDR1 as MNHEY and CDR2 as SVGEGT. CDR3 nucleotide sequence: TGTGCCAGCAGTTACTCCTCCAGAAAACACACTCAGCCCCAGCATTTT. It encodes CASSYSSRKHTQPQHF.

CDR3 nucleotides: TGTGCCAGTAGTATAGATCGGGACACCGGGGAGCTGTTTTTT. Its protein is CASSIDRDTGELFF. This chain links TRBV19 with TRBJ2-2, with no clear D. Looked up from germline, CDR1 is LNHDA and CDR2 is SQIVND (reference sequence). The CDR3 loop spans 14 amino acids. V gave up 0 bases and J gave up 3 bases, with 5 bases separating them.

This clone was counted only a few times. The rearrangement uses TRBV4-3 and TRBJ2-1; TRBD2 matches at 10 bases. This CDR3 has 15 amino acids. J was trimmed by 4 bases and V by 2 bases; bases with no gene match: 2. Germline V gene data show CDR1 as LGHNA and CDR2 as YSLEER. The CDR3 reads CASSQLSGGYNEQFF. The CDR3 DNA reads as TGCGCCAGCAGCCAACTTAGCGGGGGGTACAATGAGCAGTTCTTC.

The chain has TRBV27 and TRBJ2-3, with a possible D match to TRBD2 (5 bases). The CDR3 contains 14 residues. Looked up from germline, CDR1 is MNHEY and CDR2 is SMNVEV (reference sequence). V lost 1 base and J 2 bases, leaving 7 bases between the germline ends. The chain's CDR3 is CASSLLRDTDTQYF. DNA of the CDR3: TGTGCCAGCAGTTTATTGAGGGACACAGATACGCAGTATTTT.

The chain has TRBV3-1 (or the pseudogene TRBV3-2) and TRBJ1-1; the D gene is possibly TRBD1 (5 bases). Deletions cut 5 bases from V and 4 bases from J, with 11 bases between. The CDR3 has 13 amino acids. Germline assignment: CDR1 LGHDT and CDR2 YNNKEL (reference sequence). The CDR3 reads CASSALGGTEAFF. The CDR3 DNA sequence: TGTGCCAGCAGCGCCCTGGGGGGCACTGAAGCTTTCTTT.

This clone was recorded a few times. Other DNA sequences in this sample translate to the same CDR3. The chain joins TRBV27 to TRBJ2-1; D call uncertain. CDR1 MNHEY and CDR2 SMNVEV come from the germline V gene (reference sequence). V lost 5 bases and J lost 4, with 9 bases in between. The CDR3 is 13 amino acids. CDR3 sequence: CASSPRLYNEQFF. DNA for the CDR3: TGTGCCAGCAGTCCCAGACTGTACAATGAGCAGTTCTTC.

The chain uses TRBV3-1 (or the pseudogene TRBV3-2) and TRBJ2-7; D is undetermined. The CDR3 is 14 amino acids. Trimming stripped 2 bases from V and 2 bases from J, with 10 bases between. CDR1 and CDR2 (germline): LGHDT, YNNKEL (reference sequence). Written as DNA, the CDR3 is TGTGCCAGCAGCCAATTTGTCCAGGCCTACGAGCAGTACTTC. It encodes CASSQFVQAYEQYF.

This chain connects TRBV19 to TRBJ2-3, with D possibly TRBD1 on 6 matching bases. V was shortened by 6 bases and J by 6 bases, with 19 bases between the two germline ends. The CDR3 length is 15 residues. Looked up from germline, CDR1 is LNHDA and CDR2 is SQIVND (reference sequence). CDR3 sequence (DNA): TGTGCCAGTAGCAACCGGGACACGGAGACGGATACGCAGTATTTT. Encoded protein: CASSNRDTETDTQYF.

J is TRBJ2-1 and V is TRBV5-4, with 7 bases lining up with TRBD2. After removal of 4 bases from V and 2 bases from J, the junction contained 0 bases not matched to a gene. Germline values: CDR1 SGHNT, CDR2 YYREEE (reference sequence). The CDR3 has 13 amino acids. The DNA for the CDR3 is TGTGCCAGCAGCGGGGGGGCCTACAATGAGCAGTTCTTC. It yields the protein CASSGGAYNEQFF. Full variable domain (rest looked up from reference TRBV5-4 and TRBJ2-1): ETGVTQSPTHLIKTRGQQVTLRCSSQSGHNTVSWYQQALGQGPQFIFQYYREEENGRGNFPPRFSGLQFPNYSSELNVNALELDDSALYLCASSGGAYNEQFFGPGTRLTVL.

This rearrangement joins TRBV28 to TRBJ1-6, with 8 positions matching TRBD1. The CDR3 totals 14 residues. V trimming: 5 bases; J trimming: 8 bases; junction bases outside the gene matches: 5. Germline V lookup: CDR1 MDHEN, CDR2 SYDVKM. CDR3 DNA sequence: TGTGCCAGCAGTCCGACAGGGGAGGATTCACCCCTCCACTTT. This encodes CASSPTGEDSPLHF.

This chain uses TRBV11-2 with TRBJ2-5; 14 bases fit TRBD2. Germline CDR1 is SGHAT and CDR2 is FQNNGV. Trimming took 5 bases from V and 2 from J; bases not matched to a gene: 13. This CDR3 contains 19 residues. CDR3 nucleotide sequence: TGTGCCAGCAGCGAGGGACTAGCGGGAGTAAGGGTGGTGCAAGAGACCCAGTACTTC. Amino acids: CASSEGLAGVRVVQETQYF.

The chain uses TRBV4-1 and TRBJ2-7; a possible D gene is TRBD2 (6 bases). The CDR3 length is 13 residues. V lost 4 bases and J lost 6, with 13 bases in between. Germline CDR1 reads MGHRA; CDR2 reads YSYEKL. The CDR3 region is CASSPMEGREQYF. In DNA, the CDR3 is TGCGCCAGCAGCCCAATGGAGGGTCGCGAGCAGTACTTC.

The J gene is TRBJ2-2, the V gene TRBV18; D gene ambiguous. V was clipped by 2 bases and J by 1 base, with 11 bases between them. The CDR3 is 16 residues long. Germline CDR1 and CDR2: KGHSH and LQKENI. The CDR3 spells CASSPWLLVNTGELFF. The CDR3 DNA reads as TGTGCCAGCTCACCATGGCTCCTCGTGAACACCGGGGAGCTGTTTTTT.

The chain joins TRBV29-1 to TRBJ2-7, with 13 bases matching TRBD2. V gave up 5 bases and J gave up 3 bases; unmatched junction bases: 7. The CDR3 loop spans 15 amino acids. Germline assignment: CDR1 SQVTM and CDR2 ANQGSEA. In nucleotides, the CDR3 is TGCAGCGTTACGTGGACTAGCGGGGGAGTCTACGAGCAGTACTTC. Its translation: CSVTWTSGGVYEQYF.

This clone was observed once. This CDR3 reads CASSSFSGSPEAFF. The DNA for the CDR3 is TGTGCCAGCAGTTCTTTTAGTGGTTCCCCTGAAGCTTTCTTT. The gene calls are TRBV6-5 and TRBJ1-1; D gene ambiguous. Deletions cut 4 bases from V and 6 bases from J, with 15 bases between. This CDR3 comprises 14 residues. Germline CDR1 MNHEY, CDR2 SVGAGI.